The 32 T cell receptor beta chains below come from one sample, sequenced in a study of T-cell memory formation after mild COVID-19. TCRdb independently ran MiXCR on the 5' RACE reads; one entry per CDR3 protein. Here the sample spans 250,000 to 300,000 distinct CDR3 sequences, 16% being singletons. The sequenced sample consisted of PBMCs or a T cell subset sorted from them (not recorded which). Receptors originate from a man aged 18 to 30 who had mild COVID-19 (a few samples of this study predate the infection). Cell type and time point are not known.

CDR3: CSVEERGHNEKLFF. Here the CDR3 DNA reads TGCAGCGTTGAAGAGCGGGGCCATAATGAAAAACTGTTTTTT. V gene TRBV29-1 combines with J gene TRBJ1-4; a possible D gene is TRBD1 (5 bases). Germline CDR1 reads SQVTM; CDR2 reads ANQGSEA. The ends were cut back, 0 bases at V and 4 bases at J, with 9 bases in the middle. This CDR3 spans 14 amino acids.

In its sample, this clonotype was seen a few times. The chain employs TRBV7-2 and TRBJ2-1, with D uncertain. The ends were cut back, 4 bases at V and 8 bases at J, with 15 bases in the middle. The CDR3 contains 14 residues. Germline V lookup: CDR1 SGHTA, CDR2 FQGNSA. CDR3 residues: CASSSAGLSYEQFF. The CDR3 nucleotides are TGTGCCAGCAGCTCTGCCGGATTGAGCTATGAGCAGTTCTTC.

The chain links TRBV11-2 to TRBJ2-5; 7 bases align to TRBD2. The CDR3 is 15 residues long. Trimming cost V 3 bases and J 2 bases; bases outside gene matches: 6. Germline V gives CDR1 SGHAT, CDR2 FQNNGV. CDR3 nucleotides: TGTGCCAGCAGCTTCGGCGGGGGTTATCAAGAGACCCAGTACTTC. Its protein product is CASSFGGGYQETQYF.

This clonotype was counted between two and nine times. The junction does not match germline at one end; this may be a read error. CDR3 region: CASSQDSPYNEKFF. CDR3 coding DNA: TGTGCCAGCAGCCAAGACTCCCCCTACAATGAGAAGTTCTTC. J is TRBJ2-1 and V is TRBV6-2 or TRBV6-3; D gene ambiguous. This CDR3 is built from 14 residues. Looked up from germline, CDR1 is MNHEY and CDR2 is SVGEGT.

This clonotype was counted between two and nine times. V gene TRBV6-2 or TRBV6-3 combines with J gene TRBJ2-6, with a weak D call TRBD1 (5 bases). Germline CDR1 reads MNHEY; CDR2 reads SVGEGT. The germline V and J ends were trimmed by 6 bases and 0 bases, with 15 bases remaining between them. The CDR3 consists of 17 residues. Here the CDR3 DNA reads TGTGCCAGCAGAACCGACAGCCCCGTCTCTGGGGCCAACGTCCTGACTTTC. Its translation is CASRTDSPVSGANVLTF.

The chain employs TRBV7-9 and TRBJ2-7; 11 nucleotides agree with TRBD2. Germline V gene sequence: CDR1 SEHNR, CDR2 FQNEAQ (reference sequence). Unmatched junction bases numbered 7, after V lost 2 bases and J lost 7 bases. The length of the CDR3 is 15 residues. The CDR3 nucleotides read TGTGCCAGCAGCTTATCTAGCGGGGGGCCGGGAGAGCAGTACTTC. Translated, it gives CASSLSSGGPGEQYF.

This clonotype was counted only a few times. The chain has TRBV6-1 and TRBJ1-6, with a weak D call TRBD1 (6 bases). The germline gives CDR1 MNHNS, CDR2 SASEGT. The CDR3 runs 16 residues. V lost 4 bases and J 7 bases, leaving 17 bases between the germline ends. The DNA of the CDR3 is TGTGCCAGCAGTGTTGACAGGTACCACGGGAATTCACCCCTCCACTTT. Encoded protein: CASSVDRYHGNSPLHF.

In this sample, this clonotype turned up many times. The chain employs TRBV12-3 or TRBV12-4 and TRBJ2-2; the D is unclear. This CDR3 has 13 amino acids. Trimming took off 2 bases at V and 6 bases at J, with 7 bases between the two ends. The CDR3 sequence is CASSLSRAGELFF. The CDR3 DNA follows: TGTGCCAGCAGTTTAAGCCGGGCCGGGGAGCTGTTTTTT.

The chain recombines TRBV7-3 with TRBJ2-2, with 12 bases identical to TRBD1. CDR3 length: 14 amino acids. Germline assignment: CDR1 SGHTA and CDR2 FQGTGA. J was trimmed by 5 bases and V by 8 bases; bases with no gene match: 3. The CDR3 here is CASRDRGQTGELFF. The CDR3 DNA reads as TGTGCCAGCCGGGACAGGGGGCAGACCGGGGAGCTGTTTTTT.

The CDR3 bases are TGTGCTAGTGGTTTGGGACAGGGGGCAGCTTTCTTT. Protein sequence: CASGLGQGAAFF. The V and J genes are TRBV12-5 and TRBJ1-1; 10 bases map to TRBD1. The CDR3 is made up of 12 amino acids. The ends lost 1 base at V and 10 bases at J; junction bases unmatched: 0. Germline V gene sequence: CDR1 LGHNT, CDR2 FRNRAP. The entire variable domain, with the rest obtained from reference TRBV12-5 and TRBJ1-1, is as follows: DARVTQTPRHKVTEMGQEVTMRCQPILGHNTVFWYRQTMMQGLELLAYFRNRAPLDDSGMPKDRFSAEMPDATLATLKIQPSEPRDSAVYFCASGLGQGAAFFGQGTRLTVV.

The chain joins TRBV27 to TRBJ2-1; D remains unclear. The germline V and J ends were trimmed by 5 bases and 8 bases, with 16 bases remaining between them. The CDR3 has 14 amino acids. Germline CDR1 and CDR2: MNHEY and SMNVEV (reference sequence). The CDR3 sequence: CASSPLAPLDEQFF. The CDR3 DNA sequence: TGTGCCAGCAGTCCCTTGGCGCCCTTGGATGAGCAGTTCTTC.

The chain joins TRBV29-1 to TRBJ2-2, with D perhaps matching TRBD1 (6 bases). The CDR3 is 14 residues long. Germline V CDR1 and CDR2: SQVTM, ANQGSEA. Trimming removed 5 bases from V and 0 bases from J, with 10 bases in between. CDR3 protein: CSVSRTANTGELFF. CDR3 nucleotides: TGCAGCGTTTCAAGGACAGCGAACACCGGGGAGCTGTTTTTT.

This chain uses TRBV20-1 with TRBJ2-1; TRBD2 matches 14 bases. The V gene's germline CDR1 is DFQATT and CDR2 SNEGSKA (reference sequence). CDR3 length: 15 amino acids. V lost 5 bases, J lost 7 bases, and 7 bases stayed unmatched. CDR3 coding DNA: TGCAGTGCTTCCCGGACTAGCGGGGGGAGTAATGAGCAGTTCTTC. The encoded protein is CSASRTSGGSNEQFF.

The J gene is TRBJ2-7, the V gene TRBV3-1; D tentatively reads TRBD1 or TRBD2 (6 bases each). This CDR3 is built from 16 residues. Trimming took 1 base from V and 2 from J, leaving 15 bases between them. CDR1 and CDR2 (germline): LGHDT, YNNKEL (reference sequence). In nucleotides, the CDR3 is TGTGCCAGCAGCCAAGCGGGGGAGACAGGAACCTACGAGCAGTACTTC. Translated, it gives CASSQAGETGTYEQYF.

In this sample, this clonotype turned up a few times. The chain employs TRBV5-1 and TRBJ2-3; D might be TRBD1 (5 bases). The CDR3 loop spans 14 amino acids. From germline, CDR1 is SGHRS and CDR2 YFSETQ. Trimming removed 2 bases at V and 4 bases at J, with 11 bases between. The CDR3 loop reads CASSFLGAPDTQYF. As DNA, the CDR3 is TGCGCCAGCAGCTTTCTAGGGGCCCCAGATACGCAGTATTTT.

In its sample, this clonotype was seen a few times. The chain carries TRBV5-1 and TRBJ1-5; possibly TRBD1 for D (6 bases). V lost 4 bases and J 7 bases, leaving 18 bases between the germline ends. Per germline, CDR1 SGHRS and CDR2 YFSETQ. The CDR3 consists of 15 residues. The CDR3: CASSPGPEGGQPQHF. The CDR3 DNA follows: TGCGCCAGCAGCCCTGGACCCGAGGGGGGACAGCCCCAGCATTTT. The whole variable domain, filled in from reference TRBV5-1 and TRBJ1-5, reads KAGVTQTPRYLIKTRGQQVTLSCSPISGHRSVSWYQQTPGQGLQFLFEYFSETQRNKGNFPGRFSGRQFSNSRSEMNVSTLELGDSALYLCASSPGPEGGQPQHFGDGTRLSIL.

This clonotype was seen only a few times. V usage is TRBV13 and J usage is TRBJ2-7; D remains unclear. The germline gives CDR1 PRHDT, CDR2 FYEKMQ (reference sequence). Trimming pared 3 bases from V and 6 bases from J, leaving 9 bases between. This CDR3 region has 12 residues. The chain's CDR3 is CASSLFGREQYF. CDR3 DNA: TGTGCCAGCAGCTTGTTCGGGCGCGAGCAGTACTTC.

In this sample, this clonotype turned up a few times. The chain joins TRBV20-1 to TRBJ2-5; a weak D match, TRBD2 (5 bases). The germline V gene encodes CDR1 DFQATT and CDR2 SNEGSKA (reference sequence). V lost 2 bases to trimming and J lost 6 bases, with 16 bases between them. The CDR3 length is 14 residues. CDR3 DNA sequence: TGCAGTGCTAGACGGGAAGGGCTGGGGAAGACCCAGTACTTC. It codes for CSARREGLGKTQYF.

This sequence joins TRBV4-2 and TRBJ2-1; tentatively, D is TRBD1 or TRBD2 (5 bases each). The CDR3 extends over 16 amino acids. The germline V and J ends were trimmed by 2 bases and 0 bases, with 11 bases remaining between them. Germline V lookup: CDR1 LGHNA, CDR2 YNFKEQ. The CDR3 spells CASSQLGRASYNEQFF. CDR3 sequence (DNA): TGTGCCAGCAGCCAATTGGGACGAGCCTCCTACAATGAGCAGTTCTTC.

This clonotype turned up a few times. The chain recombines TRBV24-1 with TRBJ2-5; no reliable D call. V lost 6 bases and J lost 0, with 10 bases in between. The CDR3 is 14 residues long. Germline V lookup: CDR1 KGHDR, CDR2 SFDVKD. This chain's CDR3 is CATSLAEYQETQYF. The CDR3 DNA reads TGTGCCACCAGTCTGGCAGAGTACCAAGAGACCCAGTACTTC.

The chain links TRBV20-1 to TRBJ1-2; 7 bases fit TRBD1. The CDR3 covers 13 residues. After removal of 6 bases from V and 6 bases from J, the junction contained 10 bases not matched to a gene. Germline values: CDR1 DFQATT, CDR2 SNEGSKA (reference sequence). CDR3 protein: CSAGPTGLDGYTF. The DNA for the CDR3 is TGCAGTGCGGGTCCGACAGGGTTAGATGGCTACACCTTC.

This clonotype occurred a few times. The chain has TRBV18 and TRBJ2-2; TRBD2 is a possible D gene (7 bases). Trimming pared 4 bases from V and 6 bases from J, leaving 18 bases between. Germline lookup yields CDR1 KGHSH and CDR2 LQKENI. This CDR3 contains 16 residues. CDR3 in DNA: TGTGCCAGCTCACTCCCATCGGGGGGCGGCGCCGGGGAGCTGTTTTTT. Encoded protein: CASSLPSGGGAGELFF. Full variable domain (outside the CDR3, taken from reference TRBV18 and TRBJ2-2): NAGVMQNPRHLVRRRGQEARLRCSPMKGHSHVYWYRQLPEEGLKFMVYLQKENIIDESGMPKERFSAEFPKEGPSILRIQQVVRGDSAAYFCASSLPSGGGAGELFFGEGSRLTVL.

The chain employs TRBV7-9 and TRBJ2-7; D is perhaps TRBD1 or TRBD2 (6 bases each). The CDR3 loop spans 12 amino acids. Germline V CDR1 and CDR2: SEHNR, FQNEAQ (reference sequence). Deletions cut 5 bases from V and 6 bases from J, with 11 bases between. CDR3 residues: CASSRGPLEQYF. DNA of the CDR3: TGTGCCAGCAGCCGGGGGCCCCTCGAGCAGTACTTC.

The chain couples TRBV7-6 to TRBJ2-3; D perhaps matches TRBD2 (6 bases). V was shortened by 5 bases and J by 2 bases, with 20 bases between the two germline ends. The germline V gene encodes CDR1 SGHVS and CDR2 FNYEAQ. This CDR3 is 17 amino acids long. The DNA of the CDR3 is TGTGCCAGCAGCGCGACTCACTCGGGGGTCAACACAGATACGCAGTATTTT. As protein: CASSATHSGVNTDTQYF.

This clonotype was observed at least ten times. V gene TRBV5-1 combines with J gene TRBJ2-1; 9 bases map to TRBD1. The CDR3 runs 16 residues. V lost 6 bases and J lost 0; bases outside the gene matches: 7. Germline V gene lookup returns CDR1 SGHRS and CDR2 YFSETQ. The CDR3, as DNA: TGCGCCAGCACCCCCGGGACAGGGTACTCCTACAATGAGCAGTTCTTC. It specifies CASTPGTGYSYNEQFF. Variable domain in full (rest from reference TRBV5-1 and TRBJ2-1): KAGVTQTPRYLIKTRGQQVTLSCSPISGHRSVSWYQQTPGQGLQFLFEYFSETQRNKGNFPGRFSGRQFSNSRSEMNVSTLELGDSALYLCASTPGTGYSYNEQFFGPGTRLTVL.

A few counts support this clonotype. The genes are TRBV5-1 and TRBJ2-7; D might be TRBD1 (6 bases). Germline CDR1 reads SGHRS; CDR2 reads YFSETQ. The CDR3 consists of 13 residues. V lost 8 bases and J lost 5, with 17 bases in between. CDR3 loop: CASTRSRGHEQYF. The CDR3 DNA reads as TGCGCCAGTACAAGAAGCAGGGGACACGAGCAGTACTTC.

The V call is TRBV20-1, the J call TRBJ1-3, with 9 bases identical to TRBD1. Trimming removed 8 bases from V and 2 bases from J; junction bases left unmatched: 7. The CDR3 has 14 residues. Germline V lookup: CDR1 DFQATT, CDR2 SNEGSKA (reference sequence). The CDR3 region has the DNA TGCAGTACGAGACAGGGGGGACCTGGAAACACCATATATTTT. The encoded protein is CSTRQGGPGNTIYF.

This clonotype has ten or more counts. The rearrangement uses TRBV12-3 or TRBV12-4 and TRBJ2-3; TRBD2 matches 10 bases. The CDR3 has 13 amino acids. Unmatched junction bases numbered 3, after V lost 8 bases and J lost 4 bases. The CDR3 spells CASVSGGSDTQYF. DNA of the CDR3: TGTGCCAGCGTTAGCGGGGGGTCAGATACGCAGTATTTT.

CDR3: CASSYGAFASTDTQYF. The CDR3 nucleotides are TGTGCCAGCAGTTACGGAGCATTTGCTAGCACAGATACGCAGTATTTT. The rearrangement joins TRBV6-2 or TRBV6-3 to TRBJ2-3; D is unclear. The germline V gene has CDR1 MNHEY and CDR2 SVGEGT. V was clipped by 2 bases and J by 0 bases, with 12 bases between them. The CDR3 has 16 amino acids.

This chain's CDR3 is CASSWTGGLKFETQYF. Here the CDR3 DNA reads TGTGCCAGCAGCTGGACAGGGGGGTTAAAGTTTGAGACCCAGTACTTC. The chain carries TRBV7-8 and TRBJ2-5, with 10 bases lining up with TRBD1. Per the germline V gene, CDR1 is SGHVS and CDR2 is FQNEAQ. This CDR3 region has 16 residues. J lost 5 bases, V lost 4 bases, and 10 bases had no gene match.

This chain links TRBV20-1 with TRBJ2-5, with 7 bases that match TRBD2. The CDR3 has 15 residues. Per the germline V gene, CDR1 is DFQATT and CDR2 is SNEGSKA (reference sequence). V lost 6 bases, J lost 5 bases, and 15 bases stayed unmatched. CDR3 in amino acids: CSAGPAGRGRETQYF. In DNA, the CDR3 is TGCAGTGCGGGCCCAGCAGGGAGGGGACGGGAGACCCAGTACTTC.

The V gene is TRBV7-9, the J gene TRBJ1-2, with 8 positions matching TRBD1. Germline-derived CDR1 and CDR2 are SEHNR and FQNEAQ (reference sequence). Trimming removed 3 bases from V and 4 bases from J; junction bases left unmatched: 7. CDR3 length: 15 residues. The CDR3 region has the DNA TGTGCCAGCAGCTTTGGGACAGGACAATCCTATGGCTACACCTTC. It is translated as CASSFGTGQSYGYTF.